These 25 T cell receptor beta chains originate from one sample sequenced in a study of regulatory T cells in long-lasting Graves disease. According to the study, TCR beta libraries were built with iRepertoire HTBI primers and CDR3-region Arm-PCR. From the multiplex PCR reads, TCRdb called clonotypes with MiXCR, one entry per CDR3 protein. The sample carries approximately 270,000 distinct CDR3 sequences, 15% to 20% recorded once. Time point reported: newly diagnosed GD, antithyroid drugs for less than 3 months. Scientists built the TCR library using RNA that was extracted from PBMCs. This same sample was also taken into another study, of T cells in Graves' hyperthyroidism and ophthalmopathy.

This sample comprised peripheral blood mononuclear cells (PBMCs), obtained at new diagnosis, from a patient treated with antithyroid drugs. These TCRs come from a woman aged 25 to 39 with Graves disease.

The rearrangement uses TRBV7-3 and TRBJ2-2, with D possibly TRBD1 on 5 matching bases. CDR1 and CDR2 from the germline V gene are SGHTA and FQGTGA. CDR3 length: 16 amino acids. V lost 1 base, J lost 1 base, and 10 bases lay in between. Here the CDR3 DNA reads TGTGCCAGCAGCTTAATGAGAACAGGGAACACCGGGGAGCTGTTTTTT. Protein product: CASSLMRTGNTGELFF.

This clonotype appeared many times. The chain links TRBV9 to TRBJ2-1; TRBD2 matches at 10 bases. V lost 5 bases and J lost 7; bases outside the gene matches: 9. CDR3 length: 15 amino acids. Per germline, CDR1 SGDLS and CDR2 YYNGEE. Here the CDR3 DNA reads TGTGCCAGCAGTGCTACTAGCGGGGTGGGGAATGAGCAGTTCTTC. Its protein product is CASSATSGVGNEQFF. Complete variable domain (other parts from reference TRBV9 and TRBJ2-1): DSGVTQTPKHLITATGQRVTLRCSPRSGDLSVYWYQQSLDQGLQFLIQYYNGEERAKGNILERFSAQQFPDLHSELNLSSLELGDSALYFCASSATSGVGNEQFFGPGTRLTVL.

The table lists this clonotype with many counts. The genes are TRBV10-3 and TRBJ1-2, with D perhaps matching TRBD1 (5 bases). CDR1 ENHRY and CDR2 SYGVKD come from the germline V gene. The CDR3 spans 16 residues. V lost 0 bases to trimming and J lost 1 base, with 12 bases between them. The chain's CDR3 is CAISESSGTINYGYTF. The CDR3 DNA reads as TGTGCCATCAGTGAGTCATCAGGGACGATTAACTATGGCTACACCTTC.

At least ten counts were recorded for this clonotype. The chain uses TRBV7-2 and TRBJ2-2; TRBD1 might be the D (5 bases). V was clipped by 8 bases and J by 0 bases, with 10 bases between them. The CDR3 loop spans 14 amino acids. Germline-derived CDR1 and CDR2 are SGHTA and FQGNSA. The CDR3 loop is CASRPTANTGELFF. Here the CDR3 DNA reads TGTGCCAGCCGGCCGACAGCGAACACCGGGGAGCTGTTTTTT.

CDR3 amino acids: CASDNQGYLHGYTF. The DNA for the CDR3 is TGTGCCAGCGATAACCAGGGGTATCTACATGGCTACACCTTC. The chain combines TRBV12-3 or TRBV12-4 with TRBJ1-2; a possible D gene is TRBD1 (6 bases). V was cut by 8 bases and J by 6 bases, with 19 bases left in between. CDR3 length equals 14 residues.

This clonotype was detected ten times or more. The chain joins TRBV5-1 to TRBJ2-2, with D uncertain. Per germline, CDR1 SGHRS and CDR2 YFSETQ. The CDR3 covers 16 residues. Trimming shortened V by 0 bases and J by 0 bases, and 9 bases separated the two germline ends. CDR3 in amino acids: CASSLVVTPNTGELFF. In DNA, the CDR3 is TGCGCCAGCAGCTTGGTTGTGACGCCGAACACCGGGGAGCTGTTTTTT.

As concerns this clonotype: Since a far larger clone is one base different, this is likely a read error. This rearrangement joins TRBV12-3 or TRBV12-4 to TRBJ1-2; possibly TRBD1 for D (6 bases). The CDR3 is 15 residues long. The CDR3 DNA reads TGTGCCAGCAGCCCCCCGCGGGGGCCCCACTATGGCTACGCCTTC. As protein: CASSPPRGPHYGYAF.

This clonotype was picked up many times. The gene calls are TRBV3-1 and TRBJ1-2; D call uncertain. The V end was cut by 0 bases, the J end by 5 bases, with 19 bases between. The germline CDR1 and CDR2 sequences are LGHDT and YNNKEL (reference sequence). The CDR3 totals 17 residues. CDR3 in DNA: TGTGCCAGCAGCCAAGATTGGGAACCTCCCGGGGTATATGGCTACACCTTC. As protein: CASSQDWEPPGVYGYTF.

The CDR3 here is CSAETLEQFF. As DNA, the CDR3 is TGCAGTGCTGAGACGCTAGAGCAGTTCTTC. The rearrangement uses TRBV20-1 and TRBJ2-1; no reliable D call. CDR1 is DFQATT, CDR2 SNEGSKA, per germline (reference sequence). CDR3 length: 10 residues. The germline V and J ends were trimmed by 5 bases and 10 bases, with 9 bases remaining between them.

V and J are TRBV6-5 and TRBJ1-5; the D gene is possibly TRBD1 (5 bases). V shed 0 bases and J shed 15 bases, with 33 bases lying between them. Germline V CDR1 and CDR2: MNHEY, SVGAGI. The CDR3 extends over 19 amino acids. In DNA form, the CDR3 reads TGTGCCAGCAGTTACTCCAGGGCCAGCGTCCCGTCCGCGCACCCAGGTCTGCATTTT. Translation: CASSYSRASVPSAHPGLHF.

This clonotype was counted once. This chain links TRBV7-6 with TRBJ2-5; TRBD1 might be the D (6 bases). Germline V gene data show CDR1 as SGHVS and CDR2 as FNYEAQ. Trimming stripped 2 bases from V and 1 base from J, with 14 bases between. The CDR3 runs 16 residues. CDR3 sequence: CASSLRAGAFQETQYF. In DNA, the CDR3 is TGTGCCAGCAGCTTACGGGCAGGGGCCTTCCAAGAGACCCAGTACTTC.

This clonotype was observed many times. V is TRBV12-3 or TRBV12-4 and J is TRBJ1-1; TRBD1 might be the D (6 bases). The V end lost 5 bases, the J end lost 5 bases, and 15 bases lay between the germline ends. CDR3 length equals 14 residues. The DNA of the CDR3 is TGTGCCAGCAGTCGATCCCCAGGGGTTACTGAAGCTTTCTTT. Translated, it gives CASSRSPGVTEAFF.

There are many counts of this clonotype. The genes are TRBV12-5 and TRBJ2-2; a weak D match, TRBD2 (6 bases). The CDR3 is 15 amino acids. Germline CDR1 and CDR2: LGHNT and FRNRAP. Trimming left V 3 bases short and J 6 bases short, with 14 bases between. The CDR3 DNA sequence: TGTGCTAGTGGTTTCGGGGGATTCAAGGCCGGGGAGCTGTTTTTT. Its protein product is CASGFGGFKAGELFF.

This clonotype was counted many times. The chain is built from TRBV3-1 and TRBJ2-7; possibly TRBD1 for D (6 bases). Germline CDR1 is LGHDT and CDR2 is YNNKEL (reference sequence). This CDR3 is 14 amino acids long. The ends were cut back, 6 bases at V and 3 bases at J, with 15 bases in the middle. The CDR3 is CASSGGQKYYEQYF. Written as DNA, the CDR3 is TGTGCCAGCAGTGGTGGACAGAAATACTACGAGCAGTACTTC.

This clonotype was observed at least ten times. Here the CDR3 reads CASSQEGPSGGTSTDTQYF. In DNA form, the CDR3 reads TGTGCCAGCAGCCAAGAGGGCCCTAGCGGGGGAACAAGCACAGATACGCAGTATTTT. This chain connects TRBV3-1 to TRBJ2-3, with 10 bases lining up with TRBD2. This CDR3 comprises 19 residues. V shed 0 bases and J 0 bases; nucleotides not matched to a gene: 9. From germline, CDR1 is LGHDT and CDR2 YNNKEL (reference sequence).

This clonotype was seen many times. The gene calls are TRBV18 and TRBJ1-6, with 8 bases matching TRBD1. Germline CDR1 reads KGHSH; CDR2 reads LQKENI. After removal of 1 base from V and 5 bases from J, the junction contained 4 bases not matched to a gene. CDR3 size: 16 residues. The CDR3 region is CASSPRTGGDNSPLHF. The CDR3 coding sequence is TGTGCCAGCTCACCACGCACAGGGGGGGATAATTCACCCCTCCACTTT.

This clonotype was detected once. The genes are TRBV9 and TRBJ2-4, with a weak D call TRBD1 (5 bases). Germline V CDR1 and CDR2: SGDLS, YYNGEE. Between the trimmed V and J ends, which lost 1 base and 6 bases, there was a span of 14 bases. The CDR3 consists of 15 residues. The CDR3 is CASSVSGSDPNIQYF. The CDR3 DNA reads as TGTGCCAGCAGCGTATCAGGGTCTGATCCAAACATTCAGTACTTC.

CDR3 coding DNA: TGTGCCAGCAGCTTCAGGTTGGGCACAGATACGCAGTATTTT. It codes for CASSFRLGTDTQYF. The chain combines TRBV7-6 with TRBJ2-3; no reliable D call. The germline V and J ends were trimmed by 3 bases and 1 base, with 8 bases remaining between them. The CDR3 has 14 residues. Germline assignment: CDR1 SGHVS and CDR2 FNYEAQ.

This clonotype was recorded at least ten times. The junction departs from germline at one end; a sequencing error may be responsible. The V call is TRBV5-1, the J call TRBJ1-2; TRBD1 is a possible D gene (6 bases). From germline, CDR1 is SGHRS and CDR2 YFSETQ. The CDR3 is 14 amino acids. CDR3 residues: CASSLDTGRRGYTF. The DNA for the CDR3 is TGTGCCAGCAGCTTGGATACAGGGAGAAGGGGCTACACCTTC.

This clonotype has at least ten counts. The chain joins TRBV2 to TRBJ1-1; tentatively, D is TRBD1 (5 bases). V lost 4 bases and J 3 bases, leaving 12 bases between the germline ends. The CDR3 runs 14 residues. Germline lookup yields CDR1 SNHLY and CDR2 FYNNEI. CDR3 DNA sequence: TGTGCCAGCAGTGTGCAGGGTAGGGACACTGAAGCTTTCTTT. As protein: CASSVQGRDTEAFF.

This clonotype was observed a few times. CDR3 sequence (DNA): TGTGCCAGCTCACCAAGCCTAGCGGGAGCAGATACGCAGTATTTT. It translates to CASSPSLAGADTQYF. This chain links TRBV18 with TRBJ2-3; 10 nucleotides line up with TRBD2. Germline assignment: CDR1 KGHSH and CDR2 LQKENI. V gave up 2 bases and J gave up 4 bases; unmatched junction bases: 3. CDR3 length: 15 residues.

This clonotype has ten or more counts. The chain joins TRBV27 to TRBJ2-2; D remains unclear. Germline V gene lookup returns CDR1 MNHEY and CDR2 SMNVEV (reference sequence). The germline V and J ends were trimmed by 5 bases and 5 bases, with 9 bases remaining between them. This CDR3 is built from 13 residues. CDR3 DNA sequence: TGTGCCAGCAGTAATGGCAGGACCGGGGAGCTGTTTTTT. Encoded protein: CASSNGRTGELFF.

This clonotype was counted many times. V is TRBV20-1 and J is TRBJ2-5; 7 bases are shared with TRBD1. V was pared by 5 bases and J by 2 bases, with 8 bases of the junction left unmatched. The germline gives CDR1 DFQATT, CDR2 SNEGSKA (reference sequence). The CDR3 length is 14 residues. DNA for the CDR3: TGCAGTGCTCAGCCCCGACAGGGACAAGAGACCCAGTACTTC. Its translation: CSAQPRQGQETQYF.

The gene calls are TRBV19 and TRBJ2-6, with a possible D match to TRBD1 (5 bases). V lost 5 bases and J 0 bases, leaving 11 bases between the germline ends. Per the germline V gene, CDR1 is LNHDA and CDR2 is SQIVND (reference sequence). The CDR3 extends over 16 amino acids. CDR3 DNA sequence: TGTGCCAGTAGTCTTCAGGGTTCCTCTGGGGCCAACGTCCTGACTTTC. It encodes CASSLQGSSGANVLTF.

This clonotype was seen only a few times. The chain is built from TRBV19 and TRBJ1-1; D gene ambiguous. Germline assignment: CDR1 LNHDA and CDR2 SQIVND (reference sequence). V was shortened by 8 bases and J by 0 bases, with 10 bases between the two germline ends. The CDR3 is made up of 13 amino acids. The CDR3 DNA sequence: TGTGCCAGTTCCACAAAGTTGAACACTGAAGCTTTCTTT. It is translated as CASSTKLNTEAFF.